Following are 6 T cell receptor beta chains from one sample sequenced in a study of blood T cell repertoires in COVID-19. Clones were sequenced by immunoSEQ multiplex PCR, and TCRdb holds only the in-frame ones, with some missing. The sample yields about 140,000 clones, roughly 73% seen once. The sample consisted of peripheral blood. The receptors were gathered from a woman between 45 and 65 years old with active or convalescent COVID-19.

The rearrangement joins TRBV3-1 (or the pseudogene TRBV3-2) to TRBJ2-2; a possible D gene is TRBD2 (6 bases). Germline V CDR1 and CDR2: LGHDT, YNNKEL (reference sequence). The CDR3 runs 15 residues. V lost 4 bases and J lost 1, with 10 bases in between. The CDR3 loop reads CASSPRGLNTGELFF. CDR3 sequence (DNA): TGTGCCAGCAGCCCGCGGGGCCTGAACACCGGGGAGCTGTTTTTT.

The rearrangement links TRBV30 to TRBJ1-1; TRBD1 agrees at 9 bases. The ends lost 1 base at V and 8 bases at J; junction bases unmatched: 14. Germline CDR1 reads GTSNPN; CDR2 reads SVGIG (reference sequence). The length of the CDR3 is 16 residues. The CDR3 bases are TGTGCCTGGAGTGCGCCCCTCGGGACAGGGCACCGGGAAGCTTTCTTT. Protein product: CAWSAPLGTGHREAFF.

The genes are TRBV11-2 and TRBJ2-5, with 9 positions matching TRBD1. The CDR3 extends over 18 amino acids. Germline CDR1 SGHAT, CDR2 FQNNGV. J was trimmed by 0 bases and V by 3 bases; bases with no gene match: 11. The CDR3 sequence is CASSFGQGLYRYQETQYF. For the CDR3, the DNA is TGTGCCAGCAGCTTTGGACAGGGGCTTTATCGGTACCAAGAGACCCAGTACTTC.

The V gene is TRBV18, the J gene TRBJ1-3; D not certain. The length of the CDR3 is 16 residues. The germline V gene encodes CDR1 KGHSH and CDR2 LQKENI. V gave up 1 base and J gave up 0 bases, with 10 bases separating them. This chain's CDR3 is CASSPQNANSGNTIYF. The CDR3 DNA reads TGTGCCAGCTCACCACAAAACGCGAACTCTGGAAACACCATATATTTT. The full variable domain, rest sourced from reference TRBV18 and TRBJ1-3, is NAGVMQNPRHLVRRRGQEARLRCSPMKGHSHVYWYRQLPEEGLKFMVYLQKENIIDESGMPKERFSAEFPKEGPSILRIQQVVRGDSAAYFCASSPQNANSGNTIYFGEGSWLTVV.

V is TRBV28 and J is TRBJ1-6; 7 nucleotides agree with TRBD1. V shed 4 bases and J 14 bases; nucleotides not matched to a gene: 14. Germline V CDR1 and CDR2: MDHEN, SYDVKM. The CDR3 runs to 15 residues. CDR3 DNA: TGTGCCAGCAGTTCCCCTAAAGCACAGGGGATAACCCTCCACTTT. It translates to CASSSPKAQGITLHF.

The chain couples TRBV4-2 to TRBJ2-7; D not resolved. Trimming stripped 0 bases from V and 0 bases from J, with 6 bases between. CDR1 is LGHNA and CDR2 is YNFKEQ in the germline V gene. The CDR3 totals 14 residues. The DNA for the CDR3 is TGTGCCAGCAGCCAAGAACTGGTCTCCTACGAGCAGTACTTC. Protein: CASSQELVSYEQYF.